The 5 T cell receptor beta chains given below trace back to one sample, sequenced in a study of regulatory dendritic cells for organ transplantation. Measured with immunoSEQ multiplex PCR; TCRdb has only the in-frame clones, and not every one. Among 20,000 to 25,000 clones, over 75% were seen once, and the ten largest hold about 0.24%. No antigen is known for these receptors. CFSE-labeled sorted T cells met regulatory or mature dendritic cells for five to six days. The sequencing input was naive CD4+ T cells from blood cultured with dendritic cells. Noted subset: CD45RA+ naive T cells. Receptors were obtained from a human donor in good health.

This clone was seen only once. The genes are TRBV4-1 and TRBJ2-1, with no clear D. This CDR3 is 16 amino acids long. V was shortened by 4 bases and J by 0 bases, with 13 bases between the two germline ends. Germline V gene sequence: CDR1 MGHRA, CDR2 YSYEKL. CDR3 nucleotides: TGCGCCAGCAGCCCCCTGGCGGAGAGCTCCTACAATGAGCAGTTCTTC. This encodes CASSPLAESSYNEQFF.

The rearrangement links TRBV19 to TRBJ1-1, with D tentatively TRBD1 (5 bases). V lost 7 bases and J 1 base, leaving 16 bases between the germline ends. The CDR3 covers 15 residues. Germline CDR1 and CDR2: LNHDA and SQIVND (reference sequence). In DNA form, the CDR3 reads TGTGCCAGTATCATGGGCTCGACAGAGAACACTGAAGCTTTCTTT. This codes for CASIMGSTENTEAFF.

A few counts support this clone. The V and J genes are TRBV30 and TRBJ1-1; D is unclear. The CDR3 runs to 12 residues. CDR1 is GTSNPN, CDR2 SVGIG, per germline (reference sequence). V lost 1 base to trimming and J lost 4 bases, with 7 bases between them. CDR3 residues: CAWSERFTEAFF. The CDR3 nucleotides read TGTGCCTGGAGTGAACGTTTCACTGAAGCTTTCTTT.

This chain joins TRBV4-2 and TRBJ2-5, with D maybe TRBD2 (6 bases). Germline-derived CDR1 and CDR2 are LGHNA and YNFKEQ. The CDR3 has 16 amino acids. Trimming took 1 base from V and 1 from J, leaving 13 bases between them. The CDR3 reads CASSQVGGNGQETQYF. The DNA for the CDR3 is TGTGCCAGCAGCCAAGTGGGCGGGAACGGCCAAGAGACCCAGTACTTC.

The chain joins TRBV10-1 to TRBJ2-2, with D tentatively TRBD1 (6 bases). Trimming shortened V by 4 bases and J by 4 bases, and 10 bases separated the two germline ends. The germline V gene encodes CDR1 WNHNN and CDR2 SYGVQD (reference sequence). This CDR3 spans 14 amino acids. This CDR3 is CASSVRGGTGELFF. The DNA of the CDR3 is TGCGCCAGCAGTGTCAGGGGTGGCACCGGGGAGCTGTTTTTT.